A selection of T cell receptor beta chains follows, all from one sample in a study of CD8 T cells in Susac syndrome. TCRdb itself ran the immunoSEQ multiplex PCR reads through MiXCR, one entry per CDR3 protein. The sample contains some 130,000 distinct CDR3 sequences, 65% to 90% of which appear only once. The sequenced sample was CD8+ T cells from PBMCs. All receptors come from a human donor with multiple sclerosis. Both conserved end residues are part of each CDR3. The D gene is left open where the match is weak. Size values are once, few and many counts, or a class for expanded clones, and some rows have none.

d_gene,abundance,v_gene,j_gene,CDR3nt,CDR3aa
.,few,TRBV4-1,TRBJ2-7,TGCGCCAGCAGCCCCCGGGACGGAGCCTACGAGCAGTACTTC,CASSPRDGAYEQYF
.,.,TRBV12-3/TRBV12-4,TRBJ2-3,TGTGCCAGCAGGCCAGGGTCGTACACAGATACGCAGTATTTT,CASRPGSYTDTQYF
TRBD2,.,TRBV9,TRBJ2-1,TGTGCCAGCAGCCCCGATAGCGGGAGAGGTTACAATGAGCAGTTCTTC,CASSPDSGRGYNEQFF
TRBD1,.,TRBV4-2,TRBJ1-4,TGTGCCAGCAGTCAAGAGGGGGCCGGGAATGAAAAACTGTTTTTT,CASSQEGAGNEKLFF
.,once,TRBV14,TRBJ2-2,TGTGCCAGCAGCGCGGCGGGGCCGACCGGGGAGCTGTTTTTT,CASSAAGPTGELFF
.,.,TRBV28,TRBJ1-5,TGTGCCAGCAGTGAGGGGAAATATAGCAATCAGCCCCAGCATTTT,CASSEGKYSNQPQHF
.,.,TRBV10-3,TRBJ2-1,TGTGCCATCAGTCGAGACAATGAGCAGTTCTTC,CAISRDNEQFF
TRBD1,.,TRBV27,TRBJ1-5,TGTGCCAGCAGCCTCGGGACAGAAAATCAGCCCCAGCATTTT,CASSLGTENQPQHF
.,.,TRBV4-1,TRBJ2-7,TGCGCCAGCAGCCTGGGACGGGACTCCTACGAGCAGTACTTC,CASSLGRDSYEQYF
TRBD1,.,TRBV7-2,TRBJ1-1,TGTGCCAGCAGCTTGGGGCCAGGGGGCGTTGGAAGTCACACTGAAGCTTTCTTT,CASSLGPGGVGSHTEAFF
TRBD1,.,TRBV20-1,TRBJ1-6,TGCAGTGCAGCGGGACAGGGGGAACCTAATTCACCCCTCCACTTT,CSAAGQGEPNSPLHF
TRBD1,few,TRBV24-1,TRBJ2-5,TGTGCCACCAGTGATTTCACCGGGACAGGGGGCTGGGAGACCCAGTACTTC,CATSDFTGTGGWETQYF
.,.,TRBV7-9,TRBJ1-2,TGTGCCAGCAGCTACACGACAGGAGACTATGGCTACACCTTC,CASSYTTGDYGYTF
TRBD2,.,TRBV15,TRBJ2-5,TGTGCCACCAGCAGAGCTAGCGGGGGGCTGGAGACCCAGTACTTC,CATSRASGGLETQYF
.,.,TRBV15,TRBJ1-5,TGTGCCACCAGCCCTAACCCAAGCAATCAGCCCCAGCATTTT,CATSPNPSNQPQHF
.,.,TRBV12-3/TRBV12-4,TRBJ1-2,TGTGCCAGCAGTGCCGGGACCTCTGGCTACACCTTC,CASSAGTSGYTF
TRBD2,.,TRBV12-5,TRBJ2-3,TGTGCTAGTGGTTTCGGGGGGACCACAGATACGCAGTATTTT,CASGFGGTTDTQYF
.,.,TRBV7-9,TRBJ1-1,TGTGCCAGCAGCTCCCCAGGGTTGACTGAAGCTTTCTTT,CASSSPGLTEAFF
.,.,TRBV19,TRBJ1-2,TGTGCCAGTAGTATTGGGACGGACGTATATGGCTACACCTTC,CASSIGTDVYGYTF
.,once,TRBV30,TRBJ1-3,TGTGCCTGGAGTGACGGAGTCGCTGGAAACACCATATATTTT,CAWSDGVAGNTIYF
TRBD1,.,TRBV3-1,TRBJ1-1,TGTGCCAGCAGCCAAGGTCCCGGGACAGGGGCAACTGAAGCTTTCTTT,CASSQGPGTGATEAFF
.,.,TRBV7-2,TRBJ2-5,TGTGCCAGCAGCTTAGGGGGGGAAGAGACCCAGTACTTC,CASSLGGEETQYF
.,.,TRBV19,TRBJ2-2,TGTGCCAGTAGTCCGGGCGTGGGGACACTGAACACCGGGGAGCTTTTTTTT,CASSPGVGTLNTGELFF
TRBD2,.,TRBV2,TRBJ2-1,TGTGCCAGCAGTGCGCTAGCGGGGGGGAAGTACAATGAGCAGTTCTTC,CASSALAGGKYNEQFF
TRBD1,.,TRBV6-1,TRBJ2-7,TGTGCCAGCAGGGCCGGGACAGGGACATACTACGAGCAGTACTTC,CASRAGTGTYYEQYF
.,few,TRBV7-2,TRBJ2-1,TGTGCCAGCAGCTTAGGCAGCGATGAGCAGTTCTTC,CASSLGSDEQFF
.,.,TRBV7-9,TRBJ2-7,TGTGCCAGCACCACGGGTGGGGGCGTTTTAGACGAGCAGTACTTC,CASTTGGGVLDEQYF
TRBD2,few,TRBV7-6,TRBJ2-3,TGTGCCAGCACTCTAGCGGGGGGCACAGATACGCAGTATTTT,CASTLAGGTDTQYF
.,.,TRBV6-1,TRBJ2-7,TGTGCCAGCAGTCAAACCGTAGGCCTGTCCGACGAGCAGTACTTC,CASSQTVGLSDEQYF
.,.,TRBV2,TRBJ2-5,TGTGCCAGCAGTTACTCTGGCGGGCCAGAGACCCAGTACTTC,CASSYSGGPETQYF
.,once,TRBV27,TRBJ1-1,TGTGCCAGCACCAATGGTGGAACTGAAGCTTTCTTT,CASTNGGTEAFF
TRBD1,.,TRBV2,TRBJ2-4,TGTGCCAGCAGGGACAGGAGCAACATTCAGTACTTC,CASRDRSNIQYF
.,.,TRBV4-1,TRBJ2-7,TGCGCCAGCAGCCAAACCAGGGACCCGGCCTACGAGCAGTACTTC,CASSQTRDPAYEQYF
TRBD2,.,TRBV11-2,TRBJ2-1,TGTGCCAGCAGGGACACAGTCCGTAGCGGGAGTTCCTACAATGAGCAGTTCTTC,CASRDTVRSGSSYNEQFF
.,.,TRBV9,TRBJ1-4,TGTGCCAGCAGCGTAGTAATGATCAGACATGAAAAACTGTTTTTT,CASSVVMIRHEKLFF
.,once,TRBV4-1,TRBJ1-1,TGCGCCAGCAGCCAAGTACAGGGCTTTAGTGCTGAAGCTTTCTTT,CASSQVQGFSAEAFF
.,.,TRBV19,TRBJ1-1,TGTGCCAGTGGCATCGGGGGGGGCCCTATCGGGGCTGAAGCTTTCTTT,CASGIGGGPIGAEAFF
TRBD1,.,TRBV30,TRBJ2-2,TGTGCCTGGGACAGGGATCCCGGGGAGCTGTTTTTT,CAWDRDPGELFF
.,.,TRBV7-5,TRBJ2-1,.,CISVPEAPHCGRYNEQFF
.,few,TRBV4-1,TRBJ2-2,TGCGCCAGCAGCCAAGATTTTGAGGGACTTGCCGGGGAGCTGTTTTTT,CASSQDFEGLAGELFF
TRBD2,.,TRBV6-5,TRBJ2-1,TGTGCCAGCAGTTACTCAGTGCCGGGACTAAACAATGAGCAGTTCTTC,CASSYSVPGLNNEQFF
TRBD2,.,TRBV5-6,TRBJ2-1,TGTGCCTCCATGGGGGGGGTCTCCTACAATGAGCAGTTCTTC,CASMGGVSYNEQFF
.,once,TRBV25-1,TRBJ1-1,TGTGCCAGCGGAGACAGTCTCCGCGCTTTCTTT,CASGDSLRAFF
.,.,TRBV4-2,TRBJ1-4,TGTGCCAGCAGCCAAGATCTTGGCGGCCAAGGGTGGGAACTGTTTTTT,CASSQDLGGQGWELFF
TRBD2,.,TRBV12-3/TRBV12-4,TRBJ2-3,TGTGCCAGCCGGACTAGCATAGATACGCAGTATTTT,CASRTSIDTQYF
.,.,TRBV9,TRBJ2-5,TGTGCCAGCAGCGTAATTGAAGGAAACATGGAGACCCAGTACTTC,CASSVIEGNMETQYF